One sample yielded the 6 T cell receptor beta chains listed below, sequenced in a study of T cell responses to AZD1222 COVID-19 vaccine. The table came from immunoSEQ multiplex PCR; TCRdb's copy has only in-frame clones and leaves some out. The sample has over 150,000 clones; roughly 88% are singletons. The source was peripheral blood, collected 28 days after the second AZD1222 dose. These receptors all stem from an adult who received the AZD1222 COVID-19 vaccine.

This clone was picked up one time. This sequence joins TRBV9 and TRBJ2-1; D call uncertain. The germline V and J ends were trimmed by 0 bases and 15 bases, with 13 bases remaining between them. This CDR3 has 12 residues. Germline V gene sequence: CDR1 SGDLS, CDR2 YYNGEE. The CDR3 DNA reads as TGTGCCAGCAGCGTAGCTGAGTCTAGGCCGTTCTTC. This gives the protein CASSVAESRPFF.

V is TRBV11-2 and J is TRBJ1-2; D call uncertain. V was pared by 3 bases and J by 6 bases, with 11 bases between. Germline V gene lookup returns CDR1 SGHAT and CDR2 FQNNGV. This CDR3 spans 13 amino acids. CDR3 loop: CASSFGSGHGYTF. The CDR3 region has the DNA TGTGCCAGCAGCTTCGGCTCGGGTCATGGCTACACCTTC.

This chain joins TRBV7-9 and TRBJ1-3; D unresolved. Trimming stripped 5 bases from V and 2 bases from J, with 7 bases between. Looked up from germline, CDR1 is SEHNR and CDR2 is FQNEAQ (reference sequence). This CDR3 has 13 residues. The CDR3, as DNA: TGTGCCAGCAGCCACTCCCCTGGAAACACCATATATTTT. This encodes CASSHSPGNTIYF. The whole variable domain, remainder taken from reference TRBV7-9 and TRBJ1-3, is DTGVSQNPRHKITKRGQNVTFRCDPISEHNRLYWYRQTLGQGPEFLTYFQNEAQLEKSRLLSDRFSAERPKGSFSTLEIQRTEQGDSAMYLCASSHSPGNTIYFGEGSWLTVV.

The table lists this clone with a count of one. This chain links TRBV4-2 with TRBJ2-5, with TRBD1 matching over 9 bases. Germline lookup yields CDR1 LGHNA and CDR2 YNFKEQ. V was clipped by 0 bases and J by 4 bases; unmatched bases: 6. The CDR3 runs 16 residues. Written as DNA, the CDR3 is TGTGCCAGCAGCCAAGACGGGACAGGGAGGGGAGAGACCCAGTACTTC. Translated, it gives CASSQDGTGRGETQYF.

The chain employs TRBV14 and TRBJ1-1; 11 nucleotides match TRBD1. The CDR3 loop spans 16 amino acids. V was clipped by 3 bases and J by 3 bases; unmatched bases: 6. Looked up from germline, CDR1 is SGHDN and CDR2 is FVKESK. The CDR3 loop is CASSHLPGQGDTEAFF. CDR3 bases: TGTGCCAGCAGCCACCTACCGGGACAGGGGGACACTGAAGCTTTCTTT.

J is TRBJ2-7 and V is TRBV7-2; D might be TRBD1 (5 bases). Looked up from germline, CDR1 is SGHTA and CDR2 is FQGNSA. The length of the CDR3 is 14 residues. Deletions cut 3 bases from V and 7 bases from J, with 16 bases between. The CDR3 sequence: CASSLRQGQKEQYF. In DNA form, the CDR3 reads TGTGCCAGCAGCTTGAGGCAGGGCCAAAAAGAGCAGTACTTC.